The clone carrying this T cell receptor (beta chain) was seen only a few times. This record comes from a study of blood T cell repertoires in COVID-19. Across the whole study: Spain, Italy and the United States supplied samples that represented acute and convalescent COVID-19. The analysed material was cDNA or gDNA that came from T cells, B-cell-depleted T cells, or PBMCs.

The authors' processing: Estimation of nucleated cell counts was performed using reference gene primer amplification. Assay used: immunoSEQ multiplex PCR; TCRdb lists only in-frame clones, some missing. The V and J calls and clone size are taken from that table; D and trimming were inferred from the DNA. This sample has 50,000 to 60,000 clones, with 65% to 90% found just once. The junction had 3 bases not matched to a gene; V was cut back by 4 bases and J by 2 bases. Germline V gene lookup returns CDR1 SGHAT and CDR2 FQNNGV. The CDR3 has 15 residues. This receptor was taken from a human donor in a cohort sampled during active COVID-19. The sequencing input was peripheral blood. The genes are TRBV11-2 and TRBJ2-3; 10 nucleotides agree with TRBD1. CDR3 nucleotide sequence: TGTGCCAGCAGCTGGGACAGGGGAGACACAGATACGCAGTATTTT. This gives the protein CASSWDRGDTDTQYF.